Listed here is a single T cell receptor (beta chain). The CDR3 consists of 14 residues. The ends were cut back, 3 bases at V and 2 bases at J, with 7 bases in the middle. Germline CDR1 SNHLY, CDR2 FYNNEI. This entry belongs to a study of T-cell reconstitution after alpha-beta-depleted transplantation in children. Unique molecular identifiers were incorporated during preparation of the TCRbeta library. MiXCR, applied by TCRdb to the PCR reads, yields one record per CDR3 protein. The sample has fewer than 550,000 distinct CDR3 sequences, approximately 10% seen once. The chain uses TRBV2 and TRBJ1-4; D perhaps matches TRBD1 (5 bases). This material consisted of PBMCs from the stem cell graft donor, taken from the stem cell graft. The sequence came from a human donor who donated a stem cell graft to a child with acute myeloid leukemia. The CDR3 nucleotides read TGTGCCAGCAGTGAGGGGCTTACTAATGAAAAACTGTTTTTT. Translation: CASSEGLTNEKLFF.